A single sample gave rise to the 25 T cell receptor beta chains below, sequenced in a study of cytomegalovirus exposure and HLA in healthy donors. It was with 60 Vbeta and 13 Jbeta primers that the PCR ran. The method was immunoSEQ multiplex PCR; TCRdb's version includes in-frame clones alone and lacks a portion of them. This sample's table reports more than 50,000 clones. Sequencing was done on a sample of PBMCs. These receptors were taken from a man aged 50-59 years in good health and CMV-seropositive.

This chain connects TRBV7-9 to TRBJ2-7; D is unresolved. CDR3 size: 12 residues. Germline V gives CDR1 SEHNR, CDR2 FQNEAQ (reference sequence). Trimming stripped 5 bases from V and 0 bases from J, with 5 bases between. DNA for the CDR3: TGTGCCAGCAGCCTTAGCTCCTACGAGCAGTACTTC. Translation: CASSLSSYEQYF.

The chain is built from TRBV5-1 and TRBJ1-4; D is undetermined. CDR1 SGHRS and CDR2 YFSETQ come from the germline V gene. This CDR3 is built from 15 residues. V was cut by 0 bases and J by 7 bases, with 13 bases left in between. This CDR3 is CASSLVGEAVEKLFF. CDR3 bases: TGCGCCAGCAGCTTGGTCGGGGAAGCGGTTGAAAAACTGTTTTTT.

This chain joins TRBV5-1 and TRBJ1-4; TRBD1 matches at 8 bases. There are 14 residues in the CDR3. The junction had 3 bases not matched to a gene; V was cut back by 0 bases and J by 8 bases. Germline V gene data show CDR1 as SGHRS and CDR2 as YFSETQ. The CDR3 loop reads CASSLGQGREKLFF. In DNA form, the CDR3 reads TGCGCCAGCAGCTTGGGACAGGGGCGGGAAAAACTGTTTTTT.

The chain joins TRBV19 to TRBJ2-7, with 7 bases fitting TRBD1. This CDR3 region has 14 residues. The V gene's germline CDR1 is LNHDA and CDR2 SQIVND (reference sequence). After removal of 4 bases from V and 2 bases from J, the junction contained 5 bases not matched to a gene. In DNA, the CDR3 is TGTGCCAGTAGTACCTGGGACAGCCCCTACGAGCAGTACTTC. Translation gives CASSTWDSPYEQYF. The variable domain in full, with the rest retrieved from reference TRBV19 and TRBJ2-7, is DGGITQSPKYLFRKEGQNVTLSCEQNLNHDAMYWYRQDPGQGLRLIYYSQIVNDFQKGDIAEGYSVSREKKESFPLTVTSAQKNPTAFYLCASSTWDSPYEQYFGPGTRLTVT.

The chain joins TRBV18 to TRBJ2-7; 7 bases map to TRBD1. The CDR3 length is 14 residues. Trimming removed 2 bases from V and 4 bases from J; junction bases left unmatched: 5. Germline V gene data show CDR1 as KGHSH and CDR2 as LQKENI. The chain's CDR3 is CASSPVKGAYEQYF. The CDR3 DNA follows: TGTGCCAGCTCACCAGTAAAGGGGGCGTACGAGCAGTACTTC.

The DNA of the CDR3 is TGTGCCAGCTCAGGGGCCCAGAACACTGAAGCTTTCTTT. Its protein product is CASSGAQNTEAFF. The chain carries TRBV18 and TRBJ1-1; possibly TRBD1 for D (5 bases). Trimming removed 5 bases from V and 1 base from J, with 8 bases in between. This CDR3 contains 13 residues. Germline CDR1 reads KGHSH; CDR2 reads LQKENI.

The chain couples TRBV9 to TRBJ2-7; the match to TRBD1 covers 9 bases. Trimming removed 5 bases from V and 6 bases from J; junction bases left unmatched: 6. The CDR3 runs 13 residues. Germline CDR1 is SGDLS and CDR2 is YYNGEE. Written as DNA, the CDR3 is TGTGCCAGCAGTACAGGGGGCGACCGCGAGCAGTACTTC. Amino acid sequence: CASSTGGDREQYF.

The J gene is TRBJ1-2, the V gene TRBV5-1; D gene unclear. The ends were cut back, 5 bases at V and 0 bases at J, with 8 bases in the middle. CDR3 length: 13 amino acids. CDR1 and CDR2 (germline): SGHRS, YFSETQ. For the CDR3, the DNA is TGCGCCAGCAGGGAGGAGGCTAACTATGGCTACACCTTC. The encoded protein is CASREEANYGYTF. The whole variable domain, remainder taken from reference TRBV5-1 and TRBJ1-2, is KAGVTQTPRYLIKTRGQQVTLSCSPISGHRSVSWYQQTPGQGLQFLFEYFSETQRNKGNFPGRFSGRQFSNSRSEMNVSTLELGDSALYLCASREEANYGYTFGSGTRLTVV.

The chain couples TRBV12-5 to TRBJ2-7; a weak D match, TRBD1 (5 bases). V lost 1 base and J lost 4, with 14 bases in between. Per the germline V gene, CDR1 is LGHNT and CDR2 is FRNRAP. The CDR3 is made up of 15 amino acids. The CDR3 DNA reads as TGTGCTAGTGGTTTGGGTGGTGTGTCAGGGTACGAGCAGTACTTC. This sequence encodes CASGLGGVSGYEQYF.

This chain uses TRBV19 with TRBJ2-1; 16 bases agree with TRBD2. Germline CDR1 reads LNHDA; CDR2 reads SQIVND (reference sequence). V lost 5 bases to trimming and J lost 7 bases; unmatched junction nucleotides: 8. The CDR3 covers 17 residues. CDR3 residues: CASSGPGLAGGRNEQFF. The CDR3 nucleotides are TGTGCCAGTAGTGGCCCGGGACTAGCGGGGGGGCGGAATGAGCAGTTCTTC.

J is TRBJ2-1 and V is TRBV7-2, with TRBD2 identical over 9 bases. The V gene end was trimmed by 7 bases and the J gene end by 9 bases; junction bases not matched to a gene: 7. The CDR3 consists of 13 residues. Germline V gene data show CDR1 as SGHTA and CDR2 as FQGNSA. The CDR3 loop is CASIPLAGVEQFF. For the CDR3, the DNA is TGTGCCAGCATCCCCTTAGCGGGGGTTGAGCAGTTCTTC.

The chain uses TRBV6-6 and TRBJ1-1; D may be TRBD1 (5 bases). Germline assignment: CDR1 MNHNY and CDR2 SVGAGI (reference sequence). CDR3 length equals 14 residues. Between the trimmed V and J ends, which lost 4 bases and 0 bases, there was a span of 9 bases. The CDR3 sequence: CASSWGLLNTEAFF. In nucleotides, the CDR3 is TGTGCCAGCAGTTGGGGACTCTTGAACACTGAAGCTTTCTTT.

This chain connects TRBV7-6 to TRBJ1-2; 9 bases agree with TRBD1. J was trimmed by 0 bases and V by 1 base; bases with no gene match: 3. Germline lookup yields CDR1 SGHVS and CDR2 FNYEAQ. The CDR3 loop spans 16 amino acids. The CDR3 sequence: CASSLGQGVSNYGYTF. DNA of the CDR3: TGTGCCAGCAGCTTAGGACAGGGGGTTTCTAACTATGGCTACACCTTC.

The CDR3 region is CASSIAGSNQPQHF. The CDR3 coding sequence is TGTGCCAGTAGTATAGCAGGGTCCAATCAGCCCCAGCATTTT. The rearrangement links TRBV19 to TRBJ1-5; the D gene is possibly TRBD1 (5 bases). V lost 1 base to trimming and J lost 3 bases, with 7 bases between them. CDR3 length equals 14 residues. Germline V lookup: CDR1 LNHDA, CDR2 SQIVND (reference sequence).

The chain employs TRBV18 and TRBJ2-7; D is perhaps TRBD2 (6 bases). V was cut by 2 bases and J by 5 bases, with 7 bases left in between. CDR3 length: 12 amino acids. Germline V gene data show CDR1 as KGHSH and CDR2 as LQKENI. DNA of the CDR3: TGTGCCAGCTCACCAGGAGGGGACGAGCAGTACTTC. Translating it yields CASSPGGDEQYF. The entire variable domain, with the rest obtained from reference TRBV18 and TRBJ2-7, is as follows: NAGVMQNPRHLVRRRGQEARLRCSPMKGHSHVYWYRQLPEEGLKFMVYLQKENIIDESGMPKERFSAEFPKEGPSILRIQQVVRGDSAAYFCASSPGGDEQYFGPGTRLTVT.

The chain combines TRBV18 with TRBJ2-7, with 10 bases lining up with TRBD2. The V gene's germline CDR1 is KGHSH and CDR2 LQKENI. Losses at the gene ends were 4 bases for V and 3 bases for J; bases not matched to a gene: 6. This CDR3 spans 15 amino acids. Here the CDR3 DNA reads TGTGCCAGCTCACTCCAGCGGGGGGGCTTCTACGAGCAGTACTTC. Translating gives CASSLQRGGFYEQYF.

The chain recombines TRBV4-2 with TRBJ2-3; 10 nucleotides agree with TRBD2. The V gene end was trimmed by 0 bases and the J gene end by 4 bases; junction bases not matched to a gene: 10. Germline V CDR1 and CDR2: LGHNA, YNFKEQ. This CDR3 has 18 residues. CDR3 nucleotide sequence: TGTGCCAGCAGCCAAGAGTATTGGGCTAGCGGGAGTGCAGATACGCAGTATTTT. It translates to CASSQEYWASGSADTQYF.

The chain carries TRBV30 and TRBJ1-2; TRBD1 aligns across 8 bases. The CDR3 runs to 13 residues. CDR1 is GTSNPN, CDR2 SVGIG, per germline (reference sequence). After removal of 4 bases from V and 5 bases from J, the junction contained 6 bases not matched to a gene. The CDR3 bases are TGTGCCTGGAAGGAGGGGACAGGTTATGGCTACACCTTC. It codes for CAWKEGTGYGYTF.

CDR3: CASSVDRAGEAFF. The CDR3 region has the DNA TGTGCCAGCAGCGTGGACAGGGCTGGTGAAGCTTTCTTT. The chain combines TRBV9 with TRBJ1-1; 8 bases align to TRBD1. Trimming at V came to 2 bases and at J to 7 bases, leaving 4 bases not matched to a gene. Germline-derived CDR1 and CDR2 are SGDLS and YYNGEE. This CDR3 has 13 amino acids.

The chain combines TRBV5-1 with TRBJ1-2; perhaps TRBD1 as D (5 bases). The CDR3 totals 16 residues. The V end lost 3 bases, the J end lost 7 bases, and 22 bases lay between the germline ends. From germline, CDR1 is SGHRS and CDR2 YFSETQ. The CDR3 coding sequence is TGCGCCAGCAGCTCCAGGGCCTCGGTGGGAGGATCTGGCTACACCTTC. Its translation: CASSSRASVGGSGYTF.

This rearrangement joins TRBV10-3 to TRBJ2-3; the match to TRBD2 covers 9 bases. This CDR3 has 16 residues. Trimming at V came to 6 bases and at J to 4 bases, leaving 11 bases not matched to a gene. The germline V gene encodes CDR1 ENHRY and CDR2 SYGVKD. CDR3 protein: CAIRRIAGDWADTQYF. The CDR3 DNA follows: TGTGCCATCAGGAGAATAGCGGGAGACTGGGCAGATACGCAGTATTTT.

This chain links TRBV29-1 with TRBJ2-7; 9 nucleotides match TRBD1. Germline V gene lookup returns CDR1 SQVTM and CDR2 ANQGSEA. The CDR3 is 13 residues long. V dropped 3 bases and J dropped 2; count of bases not matched to a gene: 2. CDR3 residues: CSVETGGAYEQYF. The CDR3, as DNA: TGCAGCGTTGAGACAGGGGGGGCCTACGAGCAGTACTTC.

The genes are TRBV4-1 and TRBJ2-3; a possible D gene is TRBD2 (7 bases). The ends were cut back, 1 base at V and 4 bases at J, with 12 bases in the middle. The germline V gene has CDR1 MGHRA and CDR2 YSYEKL. CDR3 length equals 15 residues. The CDR3 coding sequence is TGCGCCAGCAGCCAAGGGGGGGGGCCCCCAGATACGCAGTATTTT. This codes for CASSQGGGPPDTQYF.

This chain connects TRBV14 to TRBJ1-6; D possibly corresponds to TRBD1 (6 bases). V lost 4 bases, J lost 10 bases, and 17 bases lay in between. The CDR3 extends over 15 amino acids. CDR1 and CDR2 (germline): SGHDN, FVKESK. CDR3 bases: TGTGCCAGCAGCCGACAGGAAAGGGGTGGATCACCCCTCCACTTT. As protein: CASSRQERGGSPLHF.

The chain employs TRBV28 and TRBJ1-2, with 9 bases that match TRBD1. The CDR3 sequence is 14 residues long. Germline V gives CDR1 MDHEN, CDR2 SYDVKM. V gave up 5 bases and J gave up 5 bases; unmatched junction bases: 6. CDR3 sequence (DNA): TGTGCCAGCAGTGGGACAGGGACGGGATATGGCTACACCTTC. It yields the protein CASSGTGTGYGYTF.